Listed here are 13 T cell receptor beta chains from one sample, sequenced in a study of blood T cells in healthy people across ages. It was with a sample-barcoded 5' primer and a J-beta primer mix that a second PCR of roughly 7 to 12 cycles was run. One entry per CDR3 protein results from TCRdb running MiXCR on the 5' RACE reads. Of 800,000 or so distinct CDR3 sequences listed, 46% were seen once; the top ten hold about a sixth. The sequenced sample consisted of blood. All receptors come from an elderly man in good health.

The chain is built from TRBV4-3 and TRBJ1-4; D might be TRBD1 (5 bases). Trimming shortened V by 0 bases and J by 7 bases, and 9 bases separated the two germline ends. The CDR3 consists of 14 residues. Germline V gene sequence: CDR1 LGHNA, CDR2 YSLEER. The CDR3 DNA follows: TGCGCCAGCAGCCAAGATGCAGGGATTGAAAAACTGTTTTTT. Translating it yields CASSQDAGIEKLFF.

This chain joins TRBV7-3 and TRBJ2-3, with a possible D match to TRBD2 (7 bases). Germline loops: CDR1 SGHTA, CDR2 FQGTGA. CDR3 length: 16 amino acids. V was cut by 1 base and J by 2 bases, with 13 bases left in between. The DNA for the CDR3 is TGTGCCAGCAGCTTAAATCGAGGGGGGGCCACAGATACGCAGTATTTT. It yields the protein CASSLNRGGATDTQYF.

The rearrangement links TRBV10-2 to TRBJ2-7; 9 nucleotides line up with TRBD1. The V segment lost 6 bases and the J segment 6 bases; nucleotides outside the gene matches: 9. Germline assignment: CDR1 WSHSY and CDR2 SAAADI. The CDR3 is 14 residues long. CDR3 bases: TGCGCCAGCAGGGAAGCGGGACAGGGTAGCGAGCAGTACTTC. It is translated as CASREAGQGSEQYF.

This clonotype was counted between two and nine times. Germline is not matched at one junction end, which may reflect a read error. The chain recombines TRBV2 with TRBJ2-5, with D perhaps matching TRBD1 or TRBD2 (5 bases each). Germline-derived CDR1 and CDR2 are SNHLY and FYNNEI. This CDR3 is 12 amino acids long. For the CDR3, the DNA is TGTGCCAGCAGTGACGGGACCGCCACCCCGTACTTC. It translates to CASSDGTATPYF.

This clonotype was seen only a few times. CDR3 nucleotide sequence: TGTGCCAGCACCGATCGGGGCACAGATACGCAGTATTTT. This sequence encodes CASTDRGTDTQYF. This chain links TRBV6-5 with TRBJ2-3; D unresolved. V was clipped by 7 bases and J by 1 base, with 9 bases between them. The germline gives CDR1 MNHEY, CDR2 SVGAGI. There are 13 residues in the CDR3.

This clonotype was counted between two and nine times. CDR3 in DNA: TGCAGCTCCGTTGGTTTCGGACCAGGAAATGAGCAGTTCTTC. Protein product: CSSVGFGPGNEQFF. The V and J genes are TRBV29-1 and TRBJ2-1; D is unclear. V lost 8 bases and J 7 bases, leaving 21 bases between the germline ends. Per the germline V gene, CDR1 is SQVTM and CDR2 is ANQGSEA. The CDR3 is made up of 14 amino acids.

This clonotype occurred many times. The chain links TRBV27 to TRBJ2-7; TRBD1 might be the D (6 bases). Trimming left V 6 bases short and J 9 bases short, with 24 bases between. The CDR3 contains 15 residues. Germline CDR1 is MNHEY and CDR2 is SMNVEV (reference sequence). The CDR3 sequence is CASSSLDGGGPRQYF. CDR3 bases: TGTGCCAGCAGCAGTTTAGATGGGGGCGGCCCCAGGCAGTACTTC.

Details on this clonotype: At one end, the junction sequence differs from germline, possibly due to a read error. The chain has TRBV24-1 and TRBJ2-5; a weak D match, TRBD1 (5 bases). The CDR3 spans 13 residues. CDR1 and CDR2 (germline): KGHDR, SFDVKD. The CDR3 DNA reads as TGTGCCGCCAGAGCAGGGTACCAAGAGACCCAGTACTTC. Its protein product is CAARAGYQETQYF.

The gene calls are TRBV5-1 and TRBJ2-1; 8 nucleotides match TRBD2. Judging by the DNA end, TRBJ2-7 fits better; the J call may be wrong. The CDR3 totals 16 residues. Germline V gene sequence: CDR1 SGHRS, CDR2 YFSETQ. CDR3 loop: CASSLDTAGEYNEQYF. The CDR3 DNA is TGCGCCAGCAGCTTGGACACAGCGGGAGAATACAATGAGCAGTACTTC.

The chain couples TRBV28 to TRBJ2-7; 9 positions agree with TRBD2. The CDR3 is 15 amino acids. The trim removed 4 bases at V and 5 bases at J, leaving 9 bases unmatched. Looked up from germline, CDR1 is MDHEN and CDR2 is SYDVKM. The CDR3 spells CASSSLAGVGNEQYF. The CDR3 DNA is TGTGCCAGCAGTTCTTTAGCGGGAGTTGGGAACGAGCAGTACTTC.

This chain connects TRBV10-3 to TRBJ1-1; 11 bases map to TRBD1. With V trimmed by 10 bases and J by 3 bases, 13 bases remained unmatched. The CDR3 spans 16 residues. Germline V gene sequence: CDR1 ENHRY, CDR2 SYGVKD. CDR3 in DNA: TGTGCCACCATGGACAGGGGGCGCGAAAAGGACACTGAAGCTTTCTTT. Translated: CATMDRGREKDTEAFF.

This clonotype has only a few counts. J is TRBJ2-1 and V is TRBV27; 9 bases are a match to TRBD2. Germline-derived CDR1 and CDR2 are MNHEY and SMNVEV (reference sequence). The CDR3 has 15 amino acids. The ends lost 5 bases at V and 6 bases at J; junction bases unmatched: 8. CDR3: CASSPLAGEGNEQFF. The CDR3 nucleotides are TGTGCCAGCAGTCCATTAGCGGGAGAGGGCAATGAGCAGTTCTTC.

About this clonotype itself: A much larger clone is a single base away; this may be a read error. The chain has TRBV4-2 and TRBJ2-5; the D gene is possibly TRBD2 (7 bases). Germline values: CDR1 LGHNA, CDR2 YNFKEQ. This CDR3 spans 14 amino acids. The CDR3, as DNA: TGTGCCCGCAGCCAAGGGGGGGGTCAAGAGACCCAGTACTTC. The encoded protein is CARSQGGGQETQYF.